The rows below give T cell receptor beta chains drawn from one sample of a study of shared clonotypes between healthy human individuals. This table comes from immunoSEQ multiplex PCR, and its TCRdb copy is limited to in-frame clones, with some not included. The repertoire holds about 2.5 million clones, with around 90% as singletons. Sequencing was done on a sample of naive CD4+ T cells from PBMCs. The receptors originated from a man aged 18 to 30 in good health. Some clones in this sample may be carry-over from other donors' samples. CDR3s include the opening cysteine and the closing phenylalanine or tryptophan. The D gene is left open where the match is weak. The size field is filled for only some rows; it gives once, few, many or a size class.

D: .; size: .; J: TRBJ1-5; V: TRBV5-4; DNA: TGTGCCAGCAGCCGACGAGACAGCGGGGGCAATCAGCCCCAGCATTTT; CDR3: CASSRRDSGGNQPQHF
D: .; size: .; J: TRBJ2-7; V: TRBV9; DNA: TGTGCCAGCAGCGTAGGGGCGAGCCAGGGAGAGCAGTACTTC; CDR3: CASSVGASQGEQYF
D: .; size: .; J: TRBJ2-7; V: TRBV6-5; DNA: TGTGCCAGCAGTCGCCACCTCAGCTCCTACGAGCAGTACTTC; CDR3: CASSRHLSSYEQYF
D: .; size: .; J: TRBJ1-1; V: TRBV5-4; DNA: TGTGCCAGCAGCTTGGAACCGACCCTGAACACTGAAGCTTTCTTT; CDR3: CASSLEPTLNTEAFF
D: TRBD1; size: .; J: TRBJ1-1; V: TRBV5-1; DNA: TGCGCCAGCAGCTTGGTCGGGACAGGGAACACTGAAGCTTTCTTT; CDR3: CASSLVGTGNTEAFF
D: TRBD1; size: .; J: TRBJ2-7; V: TRBV5-6; DNA: TGTGCCAGCAGCTTGACAGGGGAAACCTACGAGCAGTACTTC; CDR3: CASSLTGETYEQYF
D: TRBD1; size: .; J: TRBJ1-1; V: TRBV5-4; DNA: TGTGCCAGCAGGGGGGGACAGGCGAACACTGAAGCTTTCTTT; CDR3: CASRGGQANTEAFF
D: .; size: .; J: TRBJ2-3; V: TRBV11-2; DNA: TGTGCCAGCAGCTTAGCTTTGACAGATACGCAGTATTTT; CDR3: CASSLALTDTQYF
D: .; size: .; J: TRBJ2-5; V: TRBV9; DNA: TGTGCCAGCAGCGTGGGGCTAAATCGGGGGTACCAAGAGACCCAGTACTTC; CDR3: CASSVGLNRGYQETQYF
D: .; size: .; J: TRBJ2-3; V: TRBV7-9; DNA: TGTGCCAGCAGCTTAGCTCGGGAAGTTTCTGATACGCAGTATTTT; CDR3: CASSLAREVSDTQYF
D: .; size: .; J: TRBJ2-7; V: TRBV9; DNA: TGTGCCAGCAGCGTAGGTGGCCGTGCGAGACTCTACGAGCAGTACTTC; CDR3: CASSVGGRARLYEQYF
D: TRBD1; size: once; J: TRBJ2-1; V: TRBV7-2; DNA: TGTGCCAGCAGCTTACCACGGACAGGGGGTCCCAATGAGCAGTTCTTC; CDR3: CASSLPRTGGPNEQFF
D: .; size: once; J: TRBJ2-2; V: TRBV6-5; DNA: TGTGCCAGCAGTTACTCCTTAGGGAACACCGGGGAGCTGTTTTTT; CDR3: CASSYSLGNTGELFF
D: .; size: .; J: TRBJ2-3; V: TRBV11-2; DNA: TGTGCCAGCAGCTTAGATCTTAATACGCAGTATTTT; CDR3: CASSLDLNTQYF
D: TRBD1; size: .; J: TRBJ2-7; V: TRBV7-9; DNA: TGCGCCAGCAGCGCAACCGGGACAGGGCTCTACGAGCAGTACTTC; CDR3: CASSATGTGLYEQYF
D: .; size: .; J: TRBJ1-1; V: TRBV4-1; DNA: TGCGCCAGCAGTGTATTGGGGGGCCCGATAAAGAATGAAGCTTTCTTT; CDR3: CASSVLGGPIKNEAFF
D: .; size: .; J: TRBJ2-7; V: TRBV5-6; DNA: TGTGCCAGCAGCAGTCGCTTGAAGCAGTACTTC; CDR3: CASSSRLKQYF
D: TRBD1; size: .; J: TRBJ1-1; V: TRBV6-6; DNA: TGTGCCAGCAGCGCGACAGGGGGCACTGAAGCTTTCTTT; CDR3: CASSATGGTEAFF
D: .; size: .; J: TRBJ1-1; V: TRBV7-9; DNA: TGTGCCAGCAGCTTAGTTCGGGTTATCACTGAAGCTTTCTTT; CDR3: CASSLVRVITEAFF
D: .; size: .; J: TRBJ1-1; V: TRBV4-1; DNA: TGCGCCAGCAGCCAAGTGGGCAGCCTGAACACTGAAGCTTTCTTT; CDR3: CASSQVGSLNTEAFF
D: .; size: .; J: TRBJ2-4; V: TRBV6-1; DNA: TGTGCCAGCAGTGAAGCGGTCGGGGCCATTCAGTACTTC; CDR3: CASSEAVGAIQYF
D: .; size: .; J: TRBJ1-2; V: TRBV18; DNA: TGTGCCAGCTCACCTCGAGAAGGGGCCCACAACTATGGCTACACCTTC; CDR3: CASSPREGAHNYGYTF
D: .; size: few; J: TRBJ1-5; V: TRBV6-6; DNA: TGTGCCAGCAGCTGGGACCGAAATCAGCCCCAGCATTTT; CDR3: CASSWDRNQPQHF
D: .; size: .; J: TRBJ2-7; V: TRBV2; DNA: TGTGCCAGCAGTGAACAGGAAACCTACGAGCAGTACTTC; CDR3: CASSEQETYEQYF
D: .; size: .; J: TRBJ2-1; V: TRBV11-2; DNA: TGTGCCAGCAGAACTATTAAAACCCTTAAGCAGTTCTTC; CDR3: CASRTIKTLKQFF
D: .; size: once; J: TRBJ2-5; V: TRBV7-6; DNA: TGTGCCAGCAGCTTGAGCGTTAATCGGGAGACCCAGTACTTC; CDR3: CASSLSVNRETQYF
D: TRBD1; size: .; J: TRBJ1-5; V: TRBV18; DNA: TGTGCCAGCTCACCTACGACAGGGGGCTCTCAGCCCCAGCATTTT; CDR3: CASSPTTGGSQPQHF
D: TRBD1; size: .; J: TRBJ2-7; V: TRBV13; DNA: TGTGCCAGCAGTTCCGACAGGGGCGAGCAGTACTTC; CDR3: CASSSDRGEQYF
D: .; size: few; J: TRBJ1-5; V: TRBV19; DNA: TGTGCCAGTGGTTTACGTCAGCCCCAGCATTTT; CDR3: CASGLRQPQHF